These 4 T cell receptor beta chains share one sample of origin, sequenced in a study of cytomegalovirus exposure and HLA in healthy donors. PCR was performed using 60 Vbeta and 13 Jbeta primers. Some clones are missing from TCRdb's copy, which holds only in-frame ones; the method was immunoSEQ multiplex PCR. The profile covers roughly 130,000 clones, with 80% appearing a single time and 1% taken by the ten largest. The sample comprised PBMCs. The receptors stem from a man aged 35 to 55 in good health and CMV-seronegative.

The rearrangement uses TRBV5-1 and TRBJ2-5, with 11 bases lining up with TRBD1. CDR1 and CDR2 from the germline V gene are SGHRS and YFSETQ. CDR3 length equals 14 residues. With 3 bases clipped from V and 5 bases from J, the junction kept 3 bases outside the gene matches. The CDR3, as DNA: TGCGCCAGCAGCTGGACAGGGGGCGTGGAGACCCAGTACTTC. Translated: CASSWTGGVETQYF.

The V gene is TRBV5-1, the J gene TRBJ2-7, with TRBD1 matching 12 bases. Germline V gene lookup returns CDR1 SGHRS and CDR2 YFSETQ. The CDR3 has 16 amino acids. The V gene end was trimmed by 5 bases and the J gene end by 3 bases; junction bases not matched to a gene: 9. Written as DNA, the CDR3 is TGCGCCAGCAGTAGCCCGGGACAGGGGGCAAACTACGAGCAGTACTTC. Translating it yields CASSSPGQGANYEQYF.

The gene calls are TRBV6-5 and TRBJ1-6; D remains ambiguous. Between the trimmed V and J ends, which lost 4 bases and 4 bases, there was a span of 11 bases. This CDR3 region has 15 residues. Germline V gene sequence: CDR1 MNHEY, CDR2 SVGAGI. CDR3 DNA sequence: TGTGCCAGCAGTTTGACGGGAACTTATAATTCACCCCTCCACTTT. Translation: CASSLTGTYNSPLHF.

The gene calls are TRBV28 and TRBJ2-1; D is perhaps TRBD1 (6 bases). Trimming took off 1 base at V and 10 bases at J, with 8 bases between the two ends. This CDR3 is 12 amino acids long. Germline V gives CDR1 MDHEN, CDR2 SYDVKM. The CDR3 loop is CASSLLGTEQFF. CDR3 bases: TGTGCCAGCAGTTTATTGGGGACAGAGCAGTTCTTC. Using reference TRBV28 and TRBJ2-1 for the parts outside the CDR3, the full variable domain is DVKVTQSSRYLVKRTGEKVFLECVQDMDHENMFWYRQDPGLGLRLIYFSYDVKMKEKGDIPEGYSVSREKKERFSLILESASTNQTSMYLCASSLLGTEQFFGPGTRLTVL.